This TCR beta chain was recovered during a study of cytomegalovirus exposure and HLA in healthy donors. With 60 Vbeta and 13 Jbeta primers, the PCR was carried out. Sequenced by immunoSEQ multiplex PCR; TCRdb stores in-frame clones only, minus some. The sample consists of some 150,000 clones, approximately 80% of them appearing once. Study outcomes and limitations: Reports showed the classifier diagnosing cytomegalovirus status with high specificity and sensitivity. Despite most TCR sequences being rare, some public TCRs occurred in many donors. Researchers counted about 150 TCR beta chains as cytomegalovirus-associated.

Regarding this clone: The antigen is undetermined.

Specimen: PBMCs. The receptor was isolated from a young woman in good health and CMV-seronegative.

CDR3 in DNA: TGTGCCAGCAGTCCCCGGACAGGCATTAATGAAAAACTGTTTTTT. Translated, it gives CASSPRTGINEKLFF. J is TRBJ1-4 and V is TRBV6-5, with 7 bases fitting TRBD1. CDR1 and CDR2 from the germline V gene are MNHEY and SVGAGI. The CDR3 spans 15 residues. V was clipped by 5 bases and J by 4 bases; unmatched bases: 7.